These T cell receptor beta chains were read from a single sample in a study of OX40 agonist ivuxolimab in advanced cancers. The repertoire was sequenced with immunoSEQ multiplex PCR; TCRdb's copy has only in-frame clones and lacks some. The data show about 80,000 clones, with about 83% seen just once and around 25% held by the top ten. This sample comprised CD4+ or CD8+ T cells sorted from blood, obtained in a trial of the OX40 agonist ivuxolimab. Receptors were obtained from an adult with an advanced solid tumor such as melanoma, head and neck, liver or kidney cancer. Each CDR3 is given without its conserved first and last residue. For some rows the clone size is stated as once, few or many, or as a class when expanded; others skip it.

clone_size	j_call	v_call	cdr3_aa
few	TRBJ2-1	TRBV4-1	ASSQGLRFLYNEQF
-	TRBJ2-1	TRBV28	ASPPPGHYSYNEQF
-	TRBJ1-2	TRBV7-9	ASSLAGAEIYGYT
once	TRBJ1-2	TRBV19	ASSGLYDRSNYGYT
-	TRBJ1-1	TRBV15	ATSRDRGLYTEAF
-	TRBJ1-2	TRBV7-9	ASGFEGGGYT
-	TRBJ1-1	TRBV19	ASSIRTAKNTEAF
-	TRBJ2-5	TRBV28	ASSLIRETQY
-	TRBJ2-1	TRBV7-2	ASSSSNNEQF
-	TRBJ2-7	TRBV15	ATSRGGQGSYEQY
-	TRBJ1-4	TRBV28	ASSRGGNEKLF
-	TRBJ2-7	TRBV7-9	ASSTTGTGIEQY
-	TRBJ2-1	TRBV19	ASSRSAGTDYNEQF
once	TRBJ2-5	TRBV25-1	ASSEAGETQY
-	TRBJ1-6	TRBV7-2	ASSLVGFQFPLH
-	TRBJ2-5	TRBV7-9	ASSSGQFQETQY
-	TRBJ1-1	TRBV19	ASSKRRRQGVETHEAF
-	TRBJ1-2	TRBV5-1	ASSLGRRRNYGYT
-	TRBJ2-1	TRBV7-6	ASRAGGANEQF
once	TRBJ2-7	TRBV4-3	ASSQDLQYYEQY
-	TRBJ2-5	TRBV7-7	ASSLNRAGQETQY
-	TRBJ2-7	TRBV19	ASSFRDSYEQY
-	-	TRBV5-6	ASRNGRASYEQY
-	TRBJ1-5	TRBV2	ASSGTQLYSNQPQH
-	TRBJ1-4	TRBV5-6	ASSPRPESTNEKLF
-	TRBJ2-3	TRBV10-1	ASSPTSFGTQY
-	TRBJ2-7	TRBV6-6	ASSFRDGGITYEQY